This TCR beta chain was obtained from a study of blood T cell repertoires in COVID-19. TCRdb's table, derived via immunoSEQ multiplex PCR, lists solely in-frame clones and lacks some. The sample contains about 260,000 clones, around 92% of which appear only once. Germline lookup yields CDR1 SNHLY and CDR2 FYNNEI. This CDR3 has 13 amino acids. V was shortened by 3 bases and J by 11 bases, with 15 bases between the two germline ends. The chain carries TRBV2 and TRBJ2-3; D is ambiguous. Sequenced: peripheral blood. The TCR was taken from a person aged 18 to 30 with COVID-19, enrolled during active disease. The CDR3 sequence is CASSDFGLLLQYF. DNA of the CDR3: TGTGCCAGCAGTGACTTCGGTTTGCTCTTGCAGTATTTT.